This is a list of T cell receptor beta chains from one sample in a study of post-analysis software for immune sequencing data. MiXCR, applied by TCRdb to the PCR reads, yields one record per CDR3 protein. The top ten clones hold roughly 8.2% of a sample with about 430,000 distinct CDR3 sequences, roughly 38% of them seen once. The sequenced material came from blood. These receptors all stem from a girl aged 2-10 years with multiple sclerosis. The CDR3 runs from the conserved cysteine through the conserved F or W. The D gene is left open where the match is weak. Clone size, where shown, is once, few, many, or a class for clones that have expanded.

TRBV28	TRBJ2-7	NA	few	CASSLTGKGSYEQYF	TGTGCCAGCAGTTTGACAGGCAAAGGCTCCTACGAGCAGTACTTC
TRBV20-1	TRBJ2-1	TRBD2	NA	CSAEPGGPYNEQFF	TGCAGTGCTGAACCGGGGGGACCTTACAATGAGCAGTTCTTC
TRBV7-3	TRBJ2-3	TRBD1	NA	CASSLTEQGGDTQYF	TGTGCCAGCAGCCTAACCGAACAGGGGGGAGATACGCAGTATTTT
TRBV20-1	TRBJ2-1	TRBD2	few	CSAPTSSGRVEQFF	TGCAGTGCCCCCACTAGTTCGGGGAGGGTTGAGCAGTTCTTC
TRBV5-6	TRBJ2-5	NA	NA	CASNLGGGQETQYF	TGTGCCAGCAACCTCGGTGGGGGCCAAGAGACCCAGTACTTC
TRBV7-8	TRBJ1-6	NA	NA	CASRSTGLNSPLHF	TGTGCCAGCAGATCAACGGGGCTCAATTCACCCCTCCACTTT
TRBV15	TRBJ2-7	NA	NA	CATSRFQRANCYEQYF	TGTGCCACCAGCAGATTTCAGAGGGCGAATTGCTACGAGCAGTACTTC
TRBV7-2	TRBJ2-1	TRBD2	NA	CASVSGRAYNEQFF	TGTGCCAGCGTTAGCGGGAGGGCCTACAATGAGCAGTTCTTC
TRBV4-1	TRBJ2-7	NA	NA	CASSRDATGDPAYEQYF	TGCGCCAGCAGCCGAGATGCGACGGGGGATCCCGCCTACGAGCAGTACTTC
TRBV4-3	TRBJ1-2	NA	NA	CASSQISRGTDVYGYTF	TGCGCCAGCAGCCAAATCAGTAGGGGGACGGACGTCTATGGCTACACCTTC